What follows describes a single T cell receptor (beta chain). Method: immunoSEQ multiplex PCR; TCRdb's copy keeps in-frame clones and lacks some. This sample has roughly 120,000 clones, with about 90% found just once. The entry originates in a study of siplizumab effects on memory and regulatory T cells. Germline loops: CDR1 MNHNS, CDR2 SASEGT. Trimming took 5 bases from V and 10 from J, leaving 15 bases between them. The CDR3 runs to 13 residues. The chain joins TRBV6-1 to TRBJ2-1; D is ambiguous. The clonotype was recovered from a human donor in good health. Sequencing was performed on Tregs sorted from blood. Written as DNA, the CDR3 is TGTGCCAGCAGTATTGGGGTACGGACGGAGCAGTTCTTC. It codes for CASSIGVRTEQFF.